The subject of this entry is one T cell receptor (beta chain). The antigen is not known. The germline gene is not matched at one end of the junction; a read error may be the cause. The data were taken from a study of T-cell reconstitution after alpha-beta-depleted transplantation in children. Findings and caveats of the study: Elevated TCRbeta diversity at day 60 was traced, in some patients, to surviving recipient T cells and thymic progenitors. Once a year had passed after transplant, T-cell counts and diversity came mostly from newly produced T cells. Expanded clones from the graft, numbering several hundred, reportedly supplied alpha-beta T cells about two months after transplant.

It was with unique molecular identifiers that the TCRbeta library was prepared. TCRdb reprocessed the PCR reads via MiXCR and lists one record per CDR3 protein. Among more than 500,000 distinct CDR3 sequences, about an eighth were seen once, and the ten largest hold 12% to 15%. The germline CDR1 and CDR2 sequences are SEHNR and FQNEAQ (reference sequence). The CDR3 totals 17 residues. The clonotype originates from a female patient aged 2 to 10 who had a stem cell transplant for aplastic anemia, so the T cells may come from the graft donor. The chain uses TRBV7-9 and TRBJ2-1; TRBD2 aligns across 7 bases. Sequences were derived from PBMCs, mostly from graft donor cells, sampled 180 days after TCRalphabeta/CD19-depleted stem cell transplant. Written as DNA, the CDR3 is TGTGCCAGCAGCTTAGCGGGGAGGGAGAGGTCCTTCAATGAGCAGTTCTTC. Its protein product is CASSLAGRERSFNEQFF.